The 2 T cell receptor beta chains below come from one sample, sequenced in a study of cytomegalovirus exposure and HLA in healthy donors. Sequencing used immunoSEQ multiplex PCR; TCRdb keeps in-frame clones, though not all of them. The sample contains 150,000 to 200,000 clones, about 90% of which appear only once. Sequencing used PBMCs. The origin of the receptors is a man younger than 35 in good health and CMV-seropositive.

V usage is TRBV10-3 and J usage is TRBJ2-1, with TRBD2 identical over 9 bases. Germline-derived CDR1 and CDR2 are ENHRY and SYGVKD. V gave up 10 bases and J gave up 0 bases; unmatched junction bases: 10. The CDR3 runs 16 residues. CDR3 protein: CASLAGYVSSYNEQFF. The CDR3 DNA is TGTGCCAGCCTAGCGGGGTACGTCAGCTCCTACAATGAGCAGTTCTTC.

This CDR3 is CARTGGRGMDQPQHF. The CDR3 coding sequence is TGTGCCAGGACCGGGGGCAGGGGGATGGATCAGCCCCAGCATTTT. The V call is TRBV7-9, the J call TRBJ1-5; 7 bases align to TRBD1. This CDR3 region has 15 residues. CDR1 and CDR2 (germline): SEHNR, FQNEAQ (reference sequence). V dropped 9 bases and J dropped 5; count of bases not matched to a gene: 13. The complete variable domain, with remaining parts taken from reference TRBV7-9 and TRBJ1-5, reads DTGVSQNPRHKITKRGQNVTFRCDPISEHNRLYWYRQTLGQGPEFLTYFQNEAQLEKSRLLSDRFSAERPKGSFSTLEIQRTEQGDSAMYLCARTGGRGMDQPQHFGDGTRLSIL.